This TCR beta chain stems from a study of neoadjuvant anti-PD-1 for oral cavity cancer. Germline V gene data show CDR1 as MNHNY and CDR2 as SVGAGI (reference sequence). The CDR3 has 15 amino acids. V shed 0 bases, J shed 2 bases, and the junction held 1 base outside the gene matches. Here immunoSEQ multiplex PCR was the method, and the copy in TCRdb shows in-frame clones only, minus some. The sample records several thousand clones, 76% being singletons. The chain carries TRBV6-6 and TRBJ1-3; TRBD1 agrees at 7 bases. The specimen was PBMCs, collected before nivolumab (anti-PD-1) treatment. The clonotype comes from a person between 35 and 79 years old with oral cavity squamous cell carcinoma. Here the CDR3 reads CASSYSDRAGNTIYF. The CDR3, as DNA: TGTGCCAGCAGTTACTCAGACAGGGCTGGAAACACCATATATTTT.